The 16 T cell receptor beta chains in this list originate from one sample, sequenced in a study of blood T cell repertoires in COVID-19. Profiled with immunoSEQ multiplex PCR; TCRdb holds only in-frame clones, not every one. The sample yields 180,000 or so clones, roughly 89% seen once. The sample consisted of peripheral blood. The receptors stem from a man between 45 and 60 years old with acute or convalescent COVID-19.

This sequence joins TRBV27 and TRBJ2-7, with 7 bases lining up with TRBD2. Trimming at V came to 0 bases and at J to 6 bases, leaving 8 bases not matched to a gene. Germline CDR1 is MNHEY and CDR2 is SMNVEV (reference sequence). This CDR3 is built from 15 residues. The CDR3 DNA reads TGTGCCAGCAGTTTATCGAGAGGACTAGTAGGCGAGCAGTACTTC. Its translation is CASSLSRGLVGEQYF.

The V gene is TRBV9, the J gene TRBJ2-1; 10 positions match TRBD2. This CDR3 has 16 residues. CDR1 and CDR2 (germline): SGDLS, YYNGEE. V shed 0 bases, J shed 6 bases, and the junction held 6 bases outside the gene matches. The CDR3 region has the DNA TGTGCCAGCAGCGTAGGATTAGCGGGGGGTTTCAATGAGCAGTTCTTC. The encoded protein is CASSVGLAGGFNEQFF.

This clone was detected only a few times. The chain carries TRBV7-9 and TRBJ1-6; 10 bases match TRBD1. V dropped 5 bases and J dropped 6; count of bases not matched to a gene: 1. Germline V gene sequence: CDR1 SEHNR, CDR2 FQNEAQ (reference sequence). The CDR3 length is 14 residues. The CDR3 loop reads CASSRDRGNSPLHF. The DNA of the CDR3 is TGTGCCAGCAGCCGGGACAGGGGTAATTCACCCCTCCACTTT.

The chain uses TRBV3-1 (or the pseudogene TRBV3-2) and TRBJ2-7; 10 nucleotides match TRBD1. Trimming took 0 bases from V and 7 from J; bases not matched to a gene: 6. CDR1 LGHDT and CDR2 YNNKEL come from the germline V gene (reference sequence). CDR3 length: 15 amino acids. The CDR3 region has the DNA TGTGCCAGCAGCCAAGAAGGACAGGGGGTCGGGGAGCAGTACTTC. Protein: CASSQEGQGVGEQYF.

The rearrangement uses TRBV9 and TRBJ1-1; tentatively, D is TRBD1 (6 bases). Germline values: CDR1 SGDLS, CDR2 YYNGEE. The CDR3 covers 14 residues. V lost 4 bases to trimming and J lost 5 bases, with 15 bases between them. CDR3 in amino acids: CASSSGRGGTEAFF. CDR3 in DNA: TGTGCCAGCAGCTCAGGGAGGGGGGGAACTGAAGCTTTCTTT.

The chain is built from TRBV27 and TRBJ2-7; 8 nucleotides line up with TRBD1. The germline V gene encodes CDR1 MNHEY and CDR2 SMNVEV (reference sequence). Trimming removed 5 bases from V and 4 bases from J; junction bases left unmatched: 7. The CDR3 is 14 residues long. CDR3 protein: CASSQRQGIYEQYV. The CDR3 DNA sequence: TGTGCCAGCAGTCAGAGACAGGGGATATACGAGCAGTACGTC.

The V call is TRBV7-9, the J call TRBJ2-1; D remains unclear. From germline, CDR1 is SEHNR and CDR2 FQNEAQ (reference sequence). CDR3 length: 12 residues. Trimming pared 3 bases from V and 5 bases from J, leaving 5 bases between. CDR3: CASSFGHNEQFF. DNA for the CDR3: TGTGCCAGCAGCTTTGGCCACAATGAGCAGTTCTTC.

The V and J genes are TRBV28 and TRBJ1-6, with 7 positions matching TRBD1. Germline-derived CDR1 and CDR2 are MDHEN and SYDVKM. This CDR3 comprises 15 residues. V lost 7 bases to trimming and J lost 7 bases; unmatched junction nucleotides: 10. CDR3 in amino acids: CASNAIDRVNSPLHF. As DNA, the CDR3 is TGTGCCAGCAATGCCATCGACAGGGTCAATTCACCCCTCCACTTT.

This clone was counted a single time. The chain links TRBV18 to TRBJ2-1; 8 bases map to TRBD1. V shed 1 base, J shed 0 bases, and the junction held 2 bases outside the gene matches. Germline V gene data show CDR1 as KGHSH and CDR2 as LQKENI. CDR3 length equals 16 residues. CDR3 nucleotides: TGTGCCAGCTCACCACAAGGGACAGGCTCCTACAATGAGCAGTTCTTC. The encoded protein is CASSPQGTGSYNEQFF. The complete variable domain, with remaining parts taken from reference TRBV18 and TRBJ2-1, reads NAGVMQNPRHLVRRRGQEARLRCSPMKGHSHVYWYRQLPEEGLKFMVYLQKENIIDESGMPKERFSAEFPKEGPSILRIQQVVRGDSAAYFCASSPQGTGSYNEQFFGPGTRLTVL.

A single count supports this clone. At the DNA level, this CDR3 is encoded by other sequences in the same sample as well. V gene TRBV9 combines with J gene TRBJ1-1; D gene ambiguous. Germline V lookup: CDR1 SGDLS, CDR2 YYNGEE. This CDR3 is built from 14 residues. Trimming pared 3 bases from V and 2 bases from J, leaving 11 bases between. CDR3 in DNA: TGTGCCAGCAGCGCAGGAGGGCTAAACACTGAAGCTTTCTTT. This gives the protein CASSAGGLNTEAFF.

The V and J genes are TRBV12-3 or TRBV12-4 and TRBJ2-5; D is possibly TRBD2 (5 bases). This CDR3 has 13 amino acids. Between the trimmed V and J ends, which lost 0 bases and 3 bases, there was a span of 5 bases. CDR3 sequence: CASSLASEETQYF. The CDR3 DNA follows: TGTGCCAGCAGTTTAGCTAGCGAAGAGACCCAGTACTTC.

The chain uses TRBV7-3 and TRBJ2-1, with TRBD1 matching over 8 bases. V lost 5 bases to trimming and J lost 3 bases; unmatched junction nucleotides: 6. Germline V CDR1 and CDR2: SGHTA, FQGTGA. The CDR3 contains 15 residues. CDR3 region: CASSTDRGSYNEQFF. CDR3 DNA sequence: TGTGCCAGCAGCACCGACAGGGGAAGCTACAATGAGCAGTTCTTC.

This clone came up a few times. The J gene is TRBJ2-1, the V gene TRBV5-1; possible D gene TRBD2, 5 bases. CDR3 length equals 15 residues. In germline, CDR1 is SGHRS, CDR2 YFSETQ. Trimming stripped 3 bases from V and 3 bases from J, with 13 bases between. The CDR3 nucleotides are TGCGCCAGCAGCTCGATGACTACCAACTACAATGAGCAGTTCTTC. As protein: CASSSMTTNYNEQFF.

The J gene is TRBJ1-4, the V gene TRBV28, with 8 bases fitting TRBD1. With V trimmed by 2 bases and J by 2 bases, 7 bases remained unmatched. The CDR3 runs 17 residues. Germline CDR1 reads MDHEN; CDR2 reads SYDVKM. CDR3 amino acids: CASSLLTGVGTNEKLFF. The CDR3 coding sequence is TGTGCCAGCAGTTTACTGACAGGGGTTGGGACTAATGAAAAACTGTTTTTT.

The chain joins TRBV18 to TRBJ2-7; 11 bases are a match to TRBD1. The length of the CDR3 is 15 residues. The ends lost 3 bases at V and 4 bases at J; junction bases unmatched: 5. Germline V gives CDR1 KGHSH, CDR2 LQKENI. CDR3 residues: CASSPSGQGAYEQYF. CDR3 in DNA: TGTGCCAGCTCACCCTCCGGACAGGGGGCATACGAGCAGTACTTC. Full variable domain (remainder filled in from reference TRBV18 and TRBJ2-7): NAGVMQNPRHLVRRRGQEARLRCSPMKGHSHVYWYRQLPEEGLKFMVYLQKENIIDESGMPKERFSAEFPKEGPSILRIQQVVRGDSAAYFCASSPSGQGAYEQYFGPGTRLTVT.

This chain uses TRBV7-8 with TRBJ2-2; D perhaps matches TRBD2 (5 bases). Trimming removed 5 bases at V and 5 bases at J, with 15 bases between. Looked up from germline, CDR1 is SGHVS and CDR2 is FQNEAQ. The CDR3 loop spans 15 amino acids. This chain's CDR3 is CASSTRTPGTGELFF. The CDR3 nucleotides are TGTGCCAGCAGCACTAGGACCCCCGGGACCGGGGAGCTGTTTTTT.